What follows are 9 T cell receptor beta chains derived from one specimen sequenced in a study of tumor-infiltrating lymphocytes in primary liver carcinoma. TCR beta cDNA came from about 500 ng total RNA, primed with a constant-region primer. ARM-PCR was slightly modified, and three nested multiplex PCR rounds with it gave rise to the TCR beta libraries. The first two PCR rounds, around 10 cycles each, used TRBV1-TRBV30 forward primers and a C-beta reverse primer. TCRdb redid the calling of the multiplex PCR reads with MiXCR, one entry per CDR3 protein. The sample contains about 310,000 distinct CDR3 sequences, around three fifths of which appear only once. Alongside blood RNA obtained from unsorted whole blood, germline DNA was also extracted. Sequenced material: peripheral blood. All receptors derive from a man in his forties with primary liver carcinoma and hepatitis B virus infection.

V and J are TRBV5-4 and TRBJ1-1; tentatively, D is TRBD1 (6 bases). Germline CDR1 SGHNT, CDR2 YYREEE (reference sequence). The CDR3 spans 15 residues. V dropped 1 base and J dropped 4 bases, with 14 bases sitting between them. This chain's CDR3 is CASSLPSDRFTEAFF. Here the CDR3 DNA reads TGTGCCAGCAGCTTGCCTTCGGACAGATTCACTGAAGCTTTCTTT.

With regard to this clonotype: It may be a read error: a sequence one base away is much more abundant. The CDR3 does not close with the conserved phenylalanine or tryptophan, likely indicating a read error. The CDR3 spells CATGVGDEQYL. In DNA form, the CDR3 reads TGTGCCACTGGCGTAGGGGACGAGCAGTACTTA. The rearrangement links TRBV10-3 to TRBJ2-7; D possibly corresponds to TRBD1 (5 bases). CDR1 is ENHRY, CDR2 SYGVKD, per germline. V lost 10 bases and J 5 bases, leaving 12 bases between the germline ends. The CDR3 has 11 amino acids.

Many counts were recorded for this clonotype. CDR3 bases: TGTGCCAGCAGTACAGGGGGCTATTACGAGCAGTACTTC. Its protein product is CASSTGGYYEQYF. The chain employs TRBV6-5 and TRBJ2-7, with TRBD1 identical over 9 bases. Trimming at V came to 5 bases and at J to 4 bases, leaving 3 bases not matched to a gene. Germline V CDR1 and CDR2: MNHEY, SVGAGI. CDR3 length: 13 amino acids.

This clonotype was seen only once. The chain links TRBV4-3 to TRBJ2-7, with 7 bases that match TRBD1. The CDR3 totals 12 residues. The V and J ends lost 3 bases and 10 bases, in that order; junction bases with no gene match: 6. Germline values: CDR1 LGHNA, CDR2 YSLEER. The CDR3 coding sequence is TGCGCCAGCAGCCAGGGTACAGGGGATCAGTACTTC. Its protein product is CASSQGTGDQYF.

V is TRBV6-1 and J is TRBJ1-1; D unclear. The V gene's germline CDR1 is MNHNS and CDR2 SASEGT. This CDR3 has 15 amino acids. Trimming took off 4 bases at V and 0 bases at J, with 12 bases between the two ends. CDR3 protein: CASSGLVGLNTEAFF. CDR3 sequence (DNA): TGTGCCAGCAGTGGCCTCGTTGGACTGAACACTGAAGCTTTCTTT.

About this clonotype: A junction end diverges from the germline sequence, so it may reflect a read error. This chain links TRBV4-3 with TRBJ2-3; the match to TRBD2 covers 8 bases. The CDR3 runs to 17 residues. Germline CDR1 and CDR2: LGHNA and YSLEER. CDR3 DNA sequence: TGCGCCGGCAGCCAGGATACCGACGCGGGAGGAACAGATACGCGGTATTTT. Translation: CAGSQDTDAGGTDTRYF.

The V gene is TRBV5-1, the J gene TRBJ2-7; D might be TRBD2 (6 bases). The CDR3 runs to 12 residues. Germline CDR1 is SGHRS and CDR2 is YFSETQ. Between the trimmed V and J ends, which lost 8 bases and 6 bases, there was a span of 15 bases. The CDR3 DNA reads as TGCGCCAGTCGTAAGGAGGGCGCCGAGCAGTACTTC. The encoded protein is CASRKEGAEQYF.

This clonotype was seen a single time. A much larger clone lies one base from this, so it may be a read error. The chain combines TRBV6-6 with TRBJ2-7, with 8 bases that match TRBD1. This CDR3 spans 13 amino acids. Germline assignment: CDR1 MNHNY and CDR2 SVGAGI (reference sequence). Losses at the gene ends were 10 bases for V and 4 bases for J; bases not matched to a gene: 9. The CDR3 loop is CANTTGGGYEQYF. CDR3 nucleotide sequence: TGTGCCAACACCACAGGGGGTGGTTACGAGCAGTACTTC.

CDR3 loop: CASSEVSQSTDTQYF. CDR3 DNA: TGTGCCAGCAGTGAAGTTAGTCAGAGTACAGATACGCAGTATTTT. The chain links TRBV6-1 to TRBJ2-3; D uncertain. From germline, CDR1 is MNHNS and CDR2 SASEGT. V was cut by 1 base and J by 3 bases, with 11 bases left in between. This CDR3 comprises 15 residues.